Here is one T cell receptor beta chain with its context. This specimen comes from a study of cytomegalovirus exposure and HLA in healthy donors. Use of 60 Vbeta and 13 Jbeta primers characterized the PCR. Some clones are missing from TCRdb's copy, which holds only in-frame ones; the method was immunoSEQ multiplex PCR. Counted here are around 100,000 clones, 79% occurring once; the ten biggest clones make up just under 3%. The CDR3 spans 14 residues. V lost 6 bases and J lost 1, with 12 bases in between. Germline CDR1 is MNHEY and CDR2 is SVGAGI. Sequenced sample: PBMCs. This rearrangement joins TRBV6-5 to TRBJ1-1; TRBD1 is a possible D gene (6 bases). The origin of this receptor is a woman aged 18-29 years in good health and CMV-seropositive. The CDR3 here is CASRNDRTNTEAFF. Here the CDR3 DNA reads TGTGCCAGCAGAAATGACAGGACGAACACTGAAGCTTTCTTT.